This T cell receptor (beta chain) was recorded in a study of human T cells and chemical hapten exposure. As to time point: pre-sensitization, week 0. Documented treatment: therapeutic diphenylcyclopropenone sensitization with weekly scalp DPC. TCRdb recomputed calls from the RACE reads with MiXCR, one row per CDR3 protein. The table shows under 400,000 distinct CDR3 sequences, with roughly 5% occurring only once. Looked up from germline, CDR1 is MNHEY and CDR2 is SVGAGI. The CDR3 sequence is 14 residues long. The V and J ends lost 4 bases and 11 bases respectively, with 18 bases between them. The chain combines TRBV6-5 with TRBJ1-3, with a possible D match to TRBD1 (5 bases). The sequences come from whole blood, collected in connection with sensitization to the hapten diphenylcyclopropenone (DPC). The receptor was isolated from a woman in her 50s with alopecia areata. Some clones in this sample may be carry-over from other donors' samples. Written as DNA, the CDR3 is TGTGCCAGCAGTTTCGGGACCGGAGAAGGCGCCATATATTTT. Translation: CASSFGTGEGAIYF.